This T cell receptor (beta chain) stems from a study of glioma-infiltrating T cells. Amplification of TCR alpha and beta CDR3 regions from RNA used iRepertoire nested multiplex PCR. MiXCR, applied by TCRdb to the multiplex PCR reads, yields one record per CDR3 protein. The sample carries approximately 110,000 distinct CDR3 sequences, less than 30% recorded once. The CDR3 is 11 amino acids. With V trimmed by 4 bases and J by 13 bases, 4 bases remained unmatched. The germline V gene has CDR1 MDHEN and CDR2 SYDVKM. The study, taken as a whole, reports: Tissue and blood shared very few CDR3 sequences.

This clonotype was detected many times. Its target is unknown. The source is a human donor with low-grade glioma or glioblastoma, undergoing nonglioma brain surgery, or in good health (not recorded which). The chain links TRBV28 to TRBJ2-1; 7 nucleotides line up with TRBD2. The sequenced sample consisted of glioma tissue, nonneoplastic brain tissue, or PBMCs (not recorded which). The CDR3 protein is CASSSRGSQFF. CDR3 coding DNA: TGTGCCAGCAGTTCCCGCGGGAGTCAGTTCTTC.